This T cell receptor beta chain derives from a study of blood T cell repertoires in COVID-19. Study context: Spain, Italy and the United States supplied samples that represented acute and convalescent COVID-19. Sources were T cells, B-cell-depleted T cells, or PBMCs; the material itself was cDNA or gDNA.

Original methodology: By means of reference gene primer amplification, nucleated cell counts were estimated. Sequenced by immunoSEQ multiplex PCR; TCRdb stores in-frame clones only, minus some. V, J and clone size are taken as reported in that table, and D and trimming were inferred from the DNA itself. The table has fewer than 65,000 clones, about 88% seen once. Source material: peripheral blood. The receptor was isolated from a man aged 60-69 years with acute or convalescent COVID-19.

CDR3: CASSYFRGEQFF. In DNA, the CDR3 is TGTGCCAGCAGTTACTTCCGCGGTGAGCAGTTCTTC. The chain is built from TRBV6-5 and TRBJ2-1, with unresolved D. The germline gives CDR1 MNHEY, CDR2 SVGAGI. CDR3 length equals 12 residues. Trimming cost V 1 base and J 9 bases, with 7 bases left between them.